This TCR beta chain originates from a study of blood T cell repertoires in COVID-19. Study-wide context: COVID-19 samples from acute and convalescent phases originated in the United States, Italy and Spain.

The V and J ends lost 4 bases and 9 bases, in that order; junction bases with no gene match: 9. The CDR3 is made up of 14 amino acids. In germline, CDR1 is SGHAT, CDR2 FQNNGV. Profiled with immunoSEQ multiplex PCR; TCRdb holds only in-frame clones, not every one. Here the sample spans about 150,000 clones, about 80% being singletons. The material sequenced was peripheral blood. This receptor was identified in a woman aged 55-69 years with acute or convalescent COVID-19. The V and J genes are TRBV11-2 and TRBJ2-1; 7 bases map to TRBD2. The CDR3 loop reads CASSWGGRSGEQFF. CDR3 in DNA: TGTGCCAGCAGCTGGGGGGGGAGGTCGGGTGAGCAGTTCTTC.